Included here is one T cell receptor (beta chain) sequence, with context. Researchers ran the PCR with 60 Vbeta and 13 Jbeta primers. Data came from immunoSEQ multiplex PCR; TCRdb stores just in-frame clones and leaves some out. The sample carries over 95,000 clones, approximately 76% recorded once. The germline V gene has CDR1 SGHRS and CDR2 YFSETQ. The CDR3 is made up of 14 amino acids. The sample originates from a study of cytomegalovirus exposure and HLA in healthy donors. Sequencing was carried out using PBMCs. The receptor was derived from a man aged 35 to 55 in good health and CMV-seronegative. V is TRBV5-1 and J is TRBJ2-5; D is uncertain. Matching the DNA end better, TRBJ2-7 makes the J call doubtful. This chain's CDR3 is CASSLVSERNEQYF. CDR3 DNA: TGCGCCAGCAGCTTGGTCAGCGAAAGGAACGAGCAGTACTTC.